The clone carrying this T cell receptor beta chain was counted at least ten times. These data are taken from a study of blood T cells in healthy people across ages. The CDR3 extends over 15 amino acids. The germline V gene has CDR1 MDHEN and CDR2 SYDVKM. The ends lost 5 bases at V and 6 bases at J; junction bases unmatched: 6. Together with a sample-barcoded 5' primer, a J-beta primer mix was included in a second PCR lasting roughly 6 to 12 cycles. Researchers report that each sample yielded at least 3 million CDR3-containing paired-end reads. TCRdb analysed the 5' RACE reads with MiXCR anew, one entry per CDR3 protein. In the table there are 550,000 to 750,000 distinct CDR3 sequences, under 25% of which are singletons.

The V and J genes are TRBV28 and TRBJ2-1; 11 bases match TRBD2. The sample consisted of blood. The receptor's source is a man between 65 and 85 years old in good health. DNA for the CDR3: TGTGCCAGCAGTCCTGGACTAGCGGGTGCCAATGAGCAGTTCTTC. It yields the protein CASSPGLAGANEQFF. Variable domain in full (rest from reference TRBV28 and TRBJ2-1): DVKVTQSSRYLVKRTGEKVFLECVQDMDHENMFWYRQDPGLGLRLIYFSYDVKMKEKGDIPEGYSVSREKKERFSLILESASTNQTSMYLCASSPGLAGANEQFFGPGTRLTVL.